This paragraph reports one T cell receptor (beta chain). Its antigen is as yet unknown. The sample originates from a study of T cell repertoires in cytomegalovirus infection. Study-wide context: Both recently identified HLA-C-restricted and well-studied HLA-B-restricted CMV epitopes were used in the study. The public TCR beta signatures pointed to both CMV infection and matching HLA type.

Between the trimmed V and J ends, which lost 9 bases and 4 bases, there was a span of 17 bases. CDR3 length: 14 residues. Germline loops: CDR1 SGHTA, CDR2 FQGNSA. Regarding the study as a whole: Within the response measured ex vivo, HLA-C-restricted CMV-specific TCR beta clonotypes were dominant. There were carriers of CMV plus the relevant HLA, and cumulative public TCR beta family frequency identified them.

From the reads, TCRdb called clonotypes with MiXCR, one entry per CDR3 protein. The sample consists of about 700,000 distinct CDR3 sequences, 33% of them appearing once. The chain recombines TRBV7-2 with TRBJ2-3; TRBD2 might be the D (6 bases). The sequencing here drew on cultured PBMCs, taken from culture after CMV antigen stimulation. The clonotype originates from a human donor in good health (CMV status not recorded). Some clones in this sample may be carry-over from other donors' samples. Here the CDR3 reads CARDELRGPDTQYF. In nucleotides, the CDR3 is TGTGCCAGGGATGAGTTGCGGGGACCAGATACGCAGTATTTT.